This T cell receptor beta chain was documented in a study of T cells expressing NK-cell markers. TCRdb re-called the 5' RACE reads and shows each CDR3 protein once, DNA omitted. The sample features 200,000 to 300,000 distinct CDR3 sequences, with around 3.9% in its top ten. The CDR3 has 14 amino acids. The chain carries TRBV12-3 or TRBV12-4 and TRBJ1-5; the TCRdb D gene call, TRBD1, has no DNA to confirm it. Specimen: blood T cells: a sorted CD56 or NKG2C T cell subset, CD4+ or CD8+ T cells, or bulk PBMC T cells (not recorded which). The sequence was obtained from a woman aged 18 to 75 in good health. The CDR3 sequence: CASSLNRGNQPQHF.